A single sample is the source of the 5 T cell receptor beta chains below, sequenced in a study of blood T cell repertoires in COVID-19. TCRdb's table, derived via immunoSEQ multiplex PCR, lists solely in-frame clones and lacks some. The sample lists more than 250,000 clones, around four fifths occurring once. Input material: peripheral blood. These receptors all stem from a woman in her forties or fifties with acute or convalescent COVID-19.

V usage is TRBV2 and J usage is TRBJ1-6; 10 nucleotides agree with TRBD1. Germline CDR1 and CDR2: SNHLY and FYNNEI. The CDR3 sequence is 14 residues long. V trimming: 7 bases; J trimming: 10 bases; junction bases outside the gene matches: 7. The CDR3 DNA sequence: TGTGCCAGCAAAGCGGGGACAGGGGCATCACCCCTCCACTTT. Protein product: CASKAGTGASPLHF. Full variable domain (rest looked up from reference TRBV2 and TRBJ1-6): EPEVTQTPSHQVTQMGQEVILRCVPISNHLYFYWYRQILGQKVEFLVSFYNNEISEKSEIFDDQFSVERPDGSNFTLKIRSTKLEDSAMYFCASKAGTGASPLHFGNGTRLTVT.

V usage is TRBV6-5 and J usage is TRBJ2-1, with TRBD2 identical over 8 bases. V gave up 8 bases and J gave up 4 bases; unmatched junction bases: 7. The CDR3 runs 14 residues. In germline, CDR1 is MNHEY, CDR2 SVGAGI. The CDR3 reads CASSQGGRYNEQFF. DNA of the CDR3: TGTGCCAGCTCACAGGGCGGGAGGTACAATGAGCAGTTCTTC.

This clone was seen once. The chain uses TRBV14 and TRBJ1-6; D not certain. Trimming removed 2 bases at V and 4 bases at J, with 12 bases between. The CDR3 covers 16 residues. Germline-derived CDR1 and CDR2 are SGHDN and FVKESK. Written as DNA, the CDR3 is TGTGCCAGCAGCCAACTAGGAGTGCATTATAATTCACCCCTCCACTTT. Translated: CASSQLGVHYNSPLHF.

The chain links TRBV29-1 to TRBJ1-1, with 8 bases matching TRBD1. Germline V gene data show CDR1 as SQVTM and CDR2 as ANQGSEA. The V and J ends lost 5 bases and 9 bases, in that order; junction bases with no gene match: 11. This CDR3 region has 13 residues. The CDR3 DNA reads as TGCAGCGTTCTACCGGGACAGGAATACCAAGCTTTCTTT. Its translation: CSVLPGQEYQAFF.

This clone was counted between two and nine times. CDR3 in amino acids: CASSDSRGFGELFF. CDR3 DNA: TGTGCCAGCAGTGATTCCAGGGGGTTCGGGGAGCTGTTTTTT. The gene calls are TRBV6-1 and TRBJ2-2; 7 bases match TRBD1. Germline CDR1 reads MNHNS; CDR2 reads SASEGT. The CDR3 has 14 residues. With 3 bases clipped from V and 7 bases from J, the junction kept 5 bases outside the gene matches.